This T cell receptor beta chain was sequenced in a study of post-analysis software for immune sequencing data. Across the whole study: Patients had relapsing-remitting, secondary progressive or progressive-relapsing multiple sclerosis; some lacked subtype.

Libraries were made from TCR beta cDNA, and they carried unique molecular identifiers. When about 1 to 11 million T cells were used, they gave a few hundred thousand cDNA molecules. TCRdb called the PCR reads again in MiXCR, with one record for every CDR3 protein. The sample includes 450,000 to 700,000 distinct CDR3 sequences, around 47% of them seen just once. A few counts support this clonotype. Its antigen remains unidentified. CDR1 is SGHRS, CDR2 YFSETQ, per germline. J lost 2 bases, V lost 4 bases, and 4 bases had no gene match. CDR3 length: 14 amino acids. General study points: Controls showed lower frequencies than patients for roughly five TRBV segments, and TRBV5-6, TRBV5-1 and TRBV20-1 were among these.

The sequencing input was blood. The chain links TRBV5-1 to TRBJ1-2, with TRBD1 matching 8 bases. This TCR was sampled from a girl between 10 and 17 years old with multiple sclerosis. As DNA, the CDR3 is TGCGCCAGCAGCATGGGACAGGAGAACTATGGCTACACCTTC. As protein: CASSMGQENYGYTF.